This entry lists 23 T cell receptor beta chains sequenced from one sample in a study of identical twins. TCRdb processed the 5' RACE reads anew with MiXCR; each CDR3 protein has one entry. The sample includes 500,000 to 700,000 distinct CDR3 sequences, about 7.6% of them seen just once. These same records also appear under a second study, on yellow fever vaccine responses in identical twins.

What was sequenced was PBMCs. The receptors originated from a woman younger than 30 in good health.

This clonotype was found many times. The chain couples TRBV5-1 to TRBJ2-3, with D perhaps TRBD1 (6 bases). The CDR3 has 17 residues. With 0 bases removed from V and 2 bases from J, the gap between germline ends came to 16 bases. From germline, CDR1 is SGHRS and CDR2 YFSETQ. The CDR3 DNA follows: TGCGCCAGCAGCTTGGAAGCGACAGGACCTGCCACAGATACGCAGTATTTT. It yields the protein CASSLEATGPATDTQYF.

This clonotype was picked up a small number of times. The chain is built from TRBV28 and TRBJ2-1, with D unclear. Germline V gene data show CDR1 as MDHEN and CDR2 as SYDVKM. This CDR3 has 11 amino acids. V dropped 3 bases and J dropped 7 bases, with 4 bases sitting between them. This CDR3 is CASSFENEQFF. Here the CDR3 DNA reads TGTGCCAGCAGTTTCGAGAATGAGCAGTTCTTC.

A few counts support this clonotype. The chain recombines TRBV29-1 with TRBJ2-1; D remains ambiguous. The CDR3 contains 9 residues. Germline V gene lookup returns CDR1 SQVTM and CDR2 ANQGSEA. The V end lost 8 bases, the J end lost 8 bases, and 7 bases lay between the germline ends. CDR3 protein: CSIDHEQFF. The CDR3 bases are TGCAGCATAGATCATGAGCAGTTCTTC.

The chain is built from TRBV20-1 and TRBJ2-1, with 8 bases fitting TRBD2. The CDR3 runs 16 residues. The V segment lost 0 bases and the J segment 7 bases; nucleotides outside the gene matches: 11. CDR1 is DFQATT, CDR2 SNEGSKA, per germline (reference sequence). This CDR3 is CSARDSRTSLHNEQFF. The CDR3 DNA reads as TGCAGTGCTAGAGATTCCAGGACTAGCCTACATAATGAGCAGTTCTTC.

The sample holds many counts of this clonotype. The V gene is TRBV20-1, the J gene TRBJ2-3, with 8 bases identical to TRBD2. Germline lookup yields CDR1 DFQATT and CDR2 SNEGSKA (reference sequence). CDR3 size: 13 residues. V was pared by 8 bases and J by 10 bases, with 14 bases of the junction left unmatched. In DNA form, the CDR3 reads TGCAGTCCCACGCCGGGGGGGCCTTTGGCGCAGTATTTT. This sequence encodes CSPTPGGPLAQYF.

This clonotype was observed a handful of times. The rearrangement uses TRBV20-1 and TRBJ1-2; perhaps TRBD1 as D (5 bases). Trimming removed 3 bases from V and 2 bases from J, with 13 bases in between. The germline gives CDR1 DFQATT, CDR2 SNEGSKA (reference sequence). The length of the CDR3 is 14 residues. The CDR3: CSASVQEENYGYTF. The DNA for the CDR3 is TGCAGTGCTAGTGTACAGGAGGAGAACTATGGCTACACCTTC.

The V call is TRBV2, the J call TRBJ2-5, with a possible D match to TRBD1 (6 bases). Per the germline V gene, CDR1 is SNHLY and CDR2 is FYNNEI. The CDR3 has 16 residues. V gave up 6 bases and J gave up 1 base, with 18 bases separating them. CDR3 amino acids: CASRGDTPRGQETQYF. CDR3 nucleotides: TGTGCCAGCAGGGGGGACACACCTAGGGGCCAAGAGACCCAGTACTTC.

This clonotype was recorded many times. The J gene is TRBJ1-1, the V gene TRBV5-5, with D perhaps matching TRBD1 (6 bases). Germline-derived CDR1 and CDR2 are SGHKS and YYEKEE (reference sequence). V dropped 2 bases and J dropped 3 bases, with 17 bases sitting between them. The CDR3 has 16 residues. The CDR3: CASSFRRQAPHTEAFF. The CDR3 DNA reads TGTGCCAGCAGCTTTCGTAGACAGGCCCCACACACTGAAGCTTTCTTT.

The chain uses TRBV20-1 and TRBJ2-1; TRBD1 matches at 7 bases. The CDR3 runs to 16 residues. CDR1 is DFQATT and CDR2 is SNEGSKA in the germline V gene (reference sequence). V shed 3 bases and J 3 bases; nucleotides not matched to a gene: 11. The CDR3 nucleotides read TGCAGTGCTAGGGACAGGACCAGGGGCATCTACAATGAGCAGTTCTTC. Its translation is CSARDRTRGIYNEQFF.

The chain combines TRBV7-9 with TRBJ2-1; 9 positions agree with TRBD2. The CDR3 totals 16 residues. The germline V gene encodes CDR1 SEHNR and CDR2 FQNEAQ (reference sequence). Trimming cost V 3 bases and J 3 bases; bases outside gene matches: 6. The CDR3 loop reads CASSFRSGGLYNEQFF. The CDR3 DNA reads TGTGCCAGCAGCTTTCGTAGCGGGGGACTCTACAATGAGCAGTTCTTC.

This clonotype was found many times. The chain is built from TRBV25-1 and TRBJ1-1, with D perhaps TRBD1 (6 bases). The V gene lost 5 bases and the J gene lost 10 bases, with 14 bases spanning the gap. Germline V gives CDR1 MGHDK, CDR2 SYGVNS. The CDR3 runs to 12 residues. For the CDR3, the DNA is TGTGCCAGCAGTATGAGAACAGGGTTAGCTTTCTTT. Its translation: CASSMRTGLAFF.

This clonotype has ten or more counts. V is TRBV12-3 or TRBV12-4 and J is TRBJ2-1; 7 bases agree with TRBD1. The CDR3 spans 16 residues. The trim removed 5 bases at V and 0 bases at J, leaving 7 bases unmatched. In DNA, the CDR3 is TGTGCCAGCAGTCCCACAGGGGACAGCTCCTACAATGAGCAGTTCTTC. Encoded protein: CASSPTGDSSYNEQFF.

This chain links TRBV6-2 or TRBV6-3 with TRBJ2-7; the match to TRBD2 covers 7 bases. Germline CDR1 MNHEY, CDR2 SVGEGT. Trimming removed 0 bases from V and 4 bases from J; junction bases left unmatched: 9. The CDR3 runs to 16 residues. The CDR3 DNA reads as TGTGCCAGCAGTTACTCCTCCGGGACTATTATATACGAGCAGTACGTC. Its translation: CASSYSSGTIIYEQYV.

This clonotype was found a few times. The V gene is TRBV10-2, the J gene TRBJ2-1, with D perhaps TRBD1 (5 bases). Germline CDR1 WSHSY, CDR2 SAAADI. This CDR3 is 15 amino acids long. Deletions cut 3 bases from V and 1 base from J, with 10 bases between. CDR3 sequence: CASSDSGPSYNEQFF. The CDR3 coding sequence is TGCGCCAGCAGTGATTCAGGGCCTTCCTACAATGAGCAGTTCTTC.

This clonotype was counted ten times or more. The chain uses TRBV24-1 and TRBJ2-3; either TRBD1 or TRBD2 may fit D (5 bases each). This CDR3 spans 15 amino acids. Trimming pared 3 bases from V and 2 bases from J, leaving 11 bases between. Per germline, CDR1 KGHDR and CDR2 SFDVKD. The CDR3 bases are TGTGCCACCAGTGATGGGGACCGTCCCACAGATACGCAGTATTTT. Translated, it gives CATSDGDRPTDTQYF.

The chain links TRBV5-1 to TRBJ1-1; D gene unclear. Germline CDR1 and CDR2: SGHRS and YFSETQ. The CDR3 sequence is 15 residues long. Trimming took 0 bases from V and 4 from J, leaving 13 bases between them. The CDR3 DNA reads TGCGCCAGCAGCTTGGGACGGTGGACGGGCACTGAAGCTTTCTTT. This sequence encodes CASSLGRWTGTEAFF.

This clonotype has more than one count but fewer than ten. The chain has TRBV25-1 and TRBJ2-1; D call uncertain. The CDR3 consists of 12 residues. The germline CDR1 and CDR2 sequences are MGHDK and SYGVNS. Trimming took 6 bases from V and 14 from J, leaving 17 bases between them. CDR3 sequence (DNA): TGTGCCAGCAGCGGAGACGGTTCTCCGGAGTTCTTC. It is translated as CASSGDGSPEFF.

This clonotype was detected ten times or more. The gene calls are TRBV20-1 and TRBJ2-5; the match to TRBD2 covers 14 bases. V dropped 6 bases and J dropped 5; count of bases not matched to a gene: 2. This CDR3 has 13 amino acids. Germline assignment: CDR1 DFQATT and CDR2 SNEGSKA (reference sequence). The CDR3 DNA reads TGCAGTGCAAGACTAGCGGGAGGGGAGACCCAGTACTTC. It is translated as CSARLAGGETQYF.

At least ten counts were recorded for this clonotype. The V gene is TRBV6-5, the J gene TRBJ1-3; D remains unclear. Trimming stripped 0 bases from V and 4 bases from J, with 13 bases between. The CDR3 consists of 16 residues. The germline V gene has CDR1 MNHEY and CDR2 SVGAGI. The CDR3 loop is CASSYSPMALGNTIYF. The CDR3 bases are TGTGCCAGCAGTTACTCTCCGATGGCACTCGGAAACACCATATATTTT.

The table lists this clonotype with a few counts. The chain uses TRBV15 and TRBJ2-1, with D perhaps TRBD1 or TRBD2 (5 bases each). The V gene's germline CDR1 is LNHNV and CDR2 YYDKDF (reference sequence). The CDR3 sequence is 11 residues long. The V end was cut by 4 bases, the J end by 10 bases, with 8 bases between. CDR3 DNA: TGTGCCACCAGCACCGGGACCGAGCAGTTCTTC. Translation: CATSTGTEQFF.

This clonotype was observed a few times. The chain joins TRBV28 to TRBJ2-2; unclear D gene. The CDR3 has 14 amino acids. CDR1 and CDR2 from the germline V gene are MDHEN and SYDVKM. Trimming pared 4 bases from V and 0 bases from J, leaving 6 bases between. The CDR3 sequence is CASSYPTNTGELFF. The CDR3 DNA sequence: TGTGCCAGCAGTTATCCCACGAACACCGGGGAGCTGTTTTTT.

This sequence joins TRBV28 and TRBJ2-7; a weak D match, TRBD1 (6 bases). Trimming left V 4 bases short and J 4 bases short, with 17 bases between. This CDR3 is built from 15 residues. The germline V gene has CDR1 MDHEN and CDR2 SYDVKM. The CDR3 loop reads CASSWPGTNQYEQYF. For the CDR3, the DNA is TGTGCCAGCAGTTGGCCCGGGACAAACCAGTACGAGCAGTACTTC.

This clonotype was counted a few times. V and J are TRBV2 and TRBJ2-3, with 8 bases identical to TRBD2. The CDR3 is 13 amino acids. V lost 8 bases, J lost 4 bases, and 5 bases stayed unmatched. In germline, CDR1 is SNHLY, CDR2 FYNNEI. The CDR3 is CASRSGIPDTQYF. In DNA form, the CDR3 reads TGTGCCAGCCGTAGCGGGATCCCAGATACGCAGTATTTT.